The next 11 T cell receptor beta chains were all read from a single sample in a study of blood T cell repertoires in COVID-19. Clones were read by immunoSEQ multiplex PCR, and TCRdb kept only the in-frame ones, dropping some. This table has almost 300,000 clones, roughly 91% appearing once. Sequencing was carried out using peripheral blood. Source of these receptors: a woman aged 25 to 39 with COVID-19, enrolled during active disease.

V and J are TRBV19 and TRBJ1-2; a weak D match, TRBD1 (5 bases). Germline-derived CDR1 and CDR2 are LNHDA and SQIVND (reference sequence). Trimming took 7 bases from V and 3 from J, leaving 18 bases between them. This CDR3 comprises 15 residues. This CDR3 is CASTPTDGAHYGYTF. DNA for the CDR3: TGTGCCAGTACCCCGACAGACGGAGCTCACTATGGCTACACCTTC.

To note about this clone: The sample has other DNA sequences that encode this CDR3 too. The chain links TRBV19 to TRBJ1-1; D gene unclear. V was cut by 3 bases and J by 1 base, with 6 bases left in between. Germline V gene sequence: CDR1 LNHDA, CDR2 SQIVND (reference sequence). This CDR3 has 13 amino acids. CDR3 sequence: CASSIGRNTEAFF. Written as DNA, the CDR3 is TGTGCCAGTAGTATCGGTAGGAACACTGAAGCTTTCTTT.

The chain uses TRBV28 and TRBJ1-1; 9 bases map to TRBD1. CDR1 is MDHEN, CDR2 SYDVKM, per germline. J lost 7 bases, V lost 3 bases, and 12 bases had no gene match. The CDR3 loop spans 16 amino acids. The CDR3 protein is CASSFIPLQGASEAFF. The CDR3 region has the DNA TGTGCCAGCAGTTTTATACCCTTACAGGGGGCGAGTGAAGCTTTCTTT.

The DNA for the CDR3 is TGTGCCAGCAGCTTGGCCCTCGGGATAATACAAGAGACCCAGTACTTC. Its translation is CASSLALGIIQETQYF. The V and J genes are TRBV5-4 and TRBJ2-5, with a tentative D call TRBD2 (5 bases). Trimming left V 0 bases short and J 2 bases short, with 14 bases between. This CDR3 is 16 amino acids long. Germline lookup yields CDR1 SGHNT and CDR2 YYREEE (reference sequence).

The chain's CDR3 is CASSLGRGREDGYTF. As DNA, the CDR3 is TGTGCCAGCAGCCTGGGCCGTGGCAGGGAGGATGGCTACACCTTC. The rearrangement joins TRBV7-9 to TRBJ1-2; possibly TRBD1 for D (5 bases). Germline V gene lookup returns CDR1 SEHNR and CDR2 FQNEAQ (reference sequence). This CDR3 has 15 residues. V lost 5 bases to trimming and J lost 6 bases, with 19 bases between them.

The chain is built from TRBV6-5 and TRBJ1-3; maybe TRBD1 (5 bases). The CDR3 consists of 14 residues. The V and J ends lost 6 bases and 2 bases respectively, with 11 bases between them. CDR1 and CDR2 from the germline V gene are MNHEY and SVGAGI. In DNA, the CDR3 is TGTGCCAGCAGCTGGACAAAGACTGGAAACACCATATATTTT. Protein: CASSWTKTGNTIYF.

The chain is built from TRBV11-3 and TRBJ2-1; D is possibly TRBD2 (7 bases). The CDR3 is 15 amino acids. Trimming removed 3 bases from V and 3 bases from J, with 12 bases in between. Per the germline V gene, CDR1 is SGHNT and CDR2 is YENEEA. CDR3: CASSLGGAFYNEQFF. In DNA form, the CDR3 reads TGTGCCAGCAGCTTGGGGGGGGCCTTCTACAATGAGCAGTTCTTC.

The V call is TRBV27, the J call TRBJ2-7; 7 bases match TRBD1. Trimming took 3 bases from V and 4 from J; bases not matched to a gene: 3. CDR1 is MNHEY and CDR2 is SMNVEV in the germline V gene (reference sequence). The CDR3 is 13 amino acids. The chain's CDR3 is CASSFGTAYEQYF. CDR3 DNA sequence: TGTGCCAGCAGTTTCGGGACAGCATACGAGCAGTACTTC.

This clone was detected once. The chain carries TRBV25-1 and TRBJ2-3, with TRBD1 as a possible D gene (6 bases). Germline CDR1 reads MGHDK; CDR2 reads SYGVNS. V shed 3 bases and J shed 5 bases, with 15 bases lying between them. The CDR3 loop spans 15 amino acids. This CDR3 is CASSEGARRGDTQYF. As DNA, the CDR3 is TGTGCCAGCAGTGAGGGGGCAAGACGGGGAGATACGCAGTATTTT.

This clone has just one count. The rearrangement uses TRBV12-3 or TRBV12-4 and TRBJ2-7; D remains ambiguous. The CDR3 has 12 residues. V lost 3 bases to trimming and J lost 5 bases, with 8 bases between them. DNA of the CDR3: TGTGCCAGCAGTTTGGTAAGCCACGAGCAGTACTTC. Translating gives CASSLVSHEQYF.

The gene calls are TRBV5-6 and TRBJ2-1; 11 nucleotides match TRBD2. This CDR3 is built from 15 residues. The germline CDR1 and CDR2 sequences are SGHDT and YYEEEE. The J segment lost 10 bases and the V segment lost 1 base, leaving 7 bases of the junction unmatched. CDR3 coding DNA: TGTGCCAGCAGCTTGTCTAGCGGGGGGCTCGGGGAGCAGTTCTTC. Residues: CASSLSSGGLGEQFF.